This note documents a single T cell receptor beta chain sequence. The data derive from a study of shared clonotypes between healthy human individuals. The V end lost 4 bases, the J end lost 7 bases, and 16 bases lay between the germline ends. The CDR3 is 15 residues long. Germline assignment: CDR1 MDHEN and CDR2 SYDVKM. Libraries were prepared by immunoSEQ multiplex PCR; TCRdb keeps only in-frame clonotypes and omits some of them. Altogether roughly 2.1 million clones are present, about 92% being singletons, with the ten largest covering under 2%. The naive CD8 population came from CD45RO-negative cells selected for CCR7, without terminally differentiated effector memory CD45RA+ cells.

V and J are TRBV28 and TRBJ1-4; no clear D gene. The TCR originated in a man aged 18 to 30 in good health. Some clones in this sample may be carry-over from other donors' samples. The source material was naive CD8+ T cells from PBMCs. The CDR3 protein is CASSSRTPRGEKLFF. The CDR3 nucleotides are TGTGCCAGCAGTTCCAGGACCCCCCGGGGTGAAAAACTGTTTTTT. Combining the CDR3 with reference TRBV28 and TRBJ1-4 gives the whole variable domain DVKVTQSSRYLVKRTGEKVFLECVQDMDHENMFWYRQDPGLGLRLIYFSYDVKMKEKGDIPEGYSVSREKKERFSLILESASTNQTSMYLCASSSRTPRGEKLFFGSGTQLSVL.